These 15 T cell receptor beta chains originate from one sample sequenced in a study of blood T cell repertoires in COVID-19. Clones were read by immunoSEQ multiplex PCR, and TCRdb kept only the in-frame ones, dropping some. This table has about 50,000 clones, about four fifths appearing once. Sequencing input: peripheral blood. These receptors all stem from a man between 65 and 80 years old with active COVID-19.

The table lists this clone with a few counts. The gene calls are TRBV9 and TRBJ2-1; tentative D call: TRBD1 (6 bases). Germline CDR1 is SGDLS and CDR2 is YYNGEE. V lost 3 bases to trimming and J lost 8 bases, with 9 bases between them. This CDR3 spans 12 amino acids. CDR3 loop: CASSDRDDEQFF. DNA for the CDR3: TGTGCCAGCAGCGACAGGGACGATGAGCAGTTCTTC.

The gene calls are TRBV25-1 and TRBJ1-3, with D possibly matching TRBD1 (6 bases). From germline, CDR1 is MGHDK and CDR2 SYGVNS. The CDR3 runs 15 residues. Trimming left V 2 bases short and J 1 base short, with 9 bases between. The CDR3 is CASSEPRGSGNTIYF. The CDR3 DNA sequence: TGTGCCAGCAGTGAACCCAGGGGTTCTGGAAACACCATATATTTT.

This rearrangement joins TRBV19 to TRBJ2-6; 7 positions match TRBD1. Germline trimming cut 4 bases from V and 1 base from J; bases unmatched to any gene: 1. CDR3 length equals 15 residues. Germline CDR1 is LNHDA and CDR2 is SQIVND (reference sequence). CDR3 nucleotide sequence: TGTGCCAGTAGTAGGACAGGTTCTGGGGCCAACGTCCTGACTTTC. Its translation: CASSRTGSGANVLTF.

This clone was observed a single time. The chain links TRBV5-8 to TRBJ1-3, with TRBD1 as a possible D gene (5 bases). CDR1 is SGHTS and CDR2 is YDEGEE in the germline V gene. This CDR3 has 17 residues. V was shortened by 5 bases and J by 0 bases, with 18 bases between the two germline ends. CDR3 sequence (DNA): TGTGCCAGCAGGGCTACGGGGGGGTCCAGCTCTGGAAACACCATATATTTT. It specifies CASRATGGSSSGNTIYF.

The chain couples TRBV9 to TRBJ2-7; D perhaps matches TRBD2 (5 bases). The germline V gene has CDR1 SGDLS and CDR2 YYNGEE. The CDR3 is 13 residues long. Between the trimmed V and J ends, which lost 4 bases and 0 bases, there was a span of 8 bases. The CDR3 protein is CASSPGSSYEQYF. The CDR3 DNA is TGTGCCAGCAGCCCTGGGAGCTCCTACGAGCAGTACTTC.

The J gene is TRBJ2-7, the V gene TRBV28; 9 positions match TRBD1. The CDR3 runs 14 residues. Germline V gene sequence: CDR1 MDHEN, CDR2 SYDVKM. The V and J ends lost 5 bases and 5 bases, in that order; junction bases with no gene match: 7. The CDR3 loop is CASSTRTGVNEQYF. The CDR3 nucleotides are TGTGCCAGCAGTACTAGGACAGGGGTGAACGAGCAGTACTTC. Full variable domain (missing parts from reference TRBV28 and TRBJ2-7): DVKVTQSSRYLVKRTGEKVFLECVQDMDHENMFWYRQDPGLGLRLIYFSYDVKMKEKGDIPEGYSVSREKKERFSLILESASTNQTSMYLCASSTRTGVNEQYFGPGTRLTVT.

This sequence joins TRBV7-3 and TRBJ2-3; TRBD1 matches at 7 bases. J lost 3 bases, V lost 5 bases, and 5 bases had no gene match. The CDR3 contains 14 residues. Germline V CDR1 and CDR2: SGHTA, FQGTGA. CDR3 bases: TGTGCCAGCAGCCGACAGGGAAGGACAGATACGCAGTATTTT. Residues: CASSRQGRTDTQYF. The variable domain in full, with the rest retrieved from reference TRBV7-3 and TRBJ2-3, is GAGVSQTPSNKVTEKGKYVELRCDPISGHTALYWYRQSLGQGPEFLIYFQGTGAADDSGLPNDRFFAVRPEGSVSTLKIQRTERGDSAVYLCASSRQGRTDTQYFGPGTRLTVL.

The chain carries TRBV5-8 and TRBJ2-7, with D possibly being TRBD1 (6 bases). The germline V and J ends were trimmed by 4 bases and 3 bases, with 14 bases remaining between them. CDR3 length equals 14 residues. From germline, CDR1 is SGHTS and CDR2 YDEGEE. CDR3 sequence reads: CASSVVGQLYEQYF. Here the CDR3 DNA reads TGTGCCAGCAGCGTGGTCGGACAGCTCTACGAGCAGTACTTC.

V and J are TRBV7-6 and TRBJ2-4, with 7 bases identical to TRBD1. Trimming removed 1 base from V and 6 bases from J; junction bases left unmatched: 12. Germline CDR1 is SGHVS and CDR2 is FNYEAQ. The CDR3 has 17 amino acids. The CDR3 is CASSLEAGQVMGNIQYF. As DNA, the CDR3 is TGTGCCAGCAGCTTAGAGGCTGGACAGGTTATGGGAAACATTCAGTACTTC.

The chain couples TRBV28 to TRBJ1-6; 11 bases match TRBD1. CDR3 length equals 14 residues. Germline assignment: CDR1 MDHEN and CDR2 SYDVKM. V lost 3 bases, J lost 10 bases, and 2 bases stayed unmatched. The CDR3 DNA is TGTGCCAGCAGTTTTGGGACAGGGGGATCACCCCTCCACTTT. Translating it yields CASSFGTGGSPLHF.

The chain employs TRBV28 and TRBJ2-5; the D is unclear. V was pared by 5 bases and J by 4 bases, with 14 bases between. From germline, CDR1 is MDHEN and CDR2 SYDVKM. The CDR3 contains 14 residues. CDR3: CASSPGWPGETQYF. The DNA of the CDR3 is TGTGCCAGCAGTCCCGGCTGGCCGGGAGAGACCCAGTACTTC.

This clone was seen more than once but under ten times. The V call is TRBV21-1, the J call TRBJ2-1; TRBD1 was called by the table and not checked on the DNA. TRBV21-1 is shown as a pseudogene. This CDR3 has 19 amino acids. This CDR3 reads CASSKRPKGVRSSYNEQFF. Written as DNA, the CDR3 is TGTGCCAGCAGCAAAAGACCCAAAGGGGTCAGGAGCTCCTACAATGAGCAGTTCTTC.

The chain has TRBV3-1 (or the pseudogene TRBV3-2) and TRBJ1-1, with 7 bases that match TRBD1. Germline V gene data show CDR1 as LGHDT and CDR2 as YNNKEL (reference sequence). The V and J ends lost 0 bases and 6 bases, in that order; junction bases with no gene match: 4. The CDR3 is 14 amino acids. Written as DNA, the CDR3 is TGTGCCAGCAGCCAAGAGGGGACAGAAGCTGAAGCTTTCTTT. Its translation is CASSQEGTEAEAFF.

The rearrangement uses TRBV7-9 and TRBJ2-3; TRBD1 is a possible D gene (5 bases). This CDR3 spans 13 amino acids. Germline CDR1 and CDR2: SEHNR and FQNEAQ (reference sequence). Trimming cost V 0 bases and J 5 bases, with 6 bases left between them. For the CDR3, the DNA is TGTGCCAGCAGCTTAGCGGGGCTAGATACGCAGTATTTT. This translates into CASSLAGLDTQYF. Drawing the rest from reference TRBV7-9 and TRBJ2-3, the complete variable domain is DTGVSQNPRHKITKRGQNVTFRCDPISEHNRLYWYRQTLGQGPEFLTYFQNEAQLEKSRLLSDRFSAERPKGSFSTLEIQRTEQGDSAMYLCASSLAGLDTQYFGPGTRLTVL.

This clone was observed once. The chain links TRBV13 to TRBJ2-5, with TRBD1 matching over 7 bases. The germline gives CDR1 PRHDT, CDR2 FYEKMQ (reference sequence). The CDR3 runs to 14 residues. V gave up 3 bases and J gave up 3 bases; unmatched junction bases: 4. Written as DNA, the CDR3 is TGTGCCAGCAGCTTTTACGGACAGGAAGAGACCCAGTACTTC. It yields the protein CASSFYGQEETQYF. Drawing the rest from reference TRBV13 and TRBJ2-5, the complete variable domain is AAGVIQSPRHLIKEKRETATLKCYPIPRHDTVYWYQQGPGQDPQFLISFYEKMQSDKGSIPDRFSAQQFSDYHSELNMSSLELGDSALYFCASSFYGQEETQYFGPGTRLLVL.